Each of the 12 T cell receptor beta chains below was sequenced from the same sample in a study of Ad26.COV2.S vaccination and SARS-CoV-2 variants. Assay used: immunoSEQ multiplex PCR; TCRdb lists only in-frame clones, some missing. The table has 180,000 or so clones, around nine tenths seen once; the top ten hold 4.5% to 7.5%. The sample consisted of peripheral blood, taken after recovery from COVID-19. The receptors here all came from a human donor who had recovered from COVID-19.

V is TRBV5-1 and J is TRBJ1-1; D call uncertain. The CDR3 extends over 14 amino acids. Germline values: CDR1 SGHRS, CDR2 YFSETQ. The V and J ends lost 4 bases and 1 base respectively, with 11 bases between them. The CDR3 protein is CASSTASRNTEAFF. The CDR3 DNA follows: TGCGCCAGCAGCACTGCGTCAAGGAACACTGAAGCTTTCTTT. Full variable domain (outside the CDR3, taken from reference TRBV5-1 and TRBJ1-1): KAGVTQTPRYLIKTRGQQVTLSCSPISGHRSVSWYQQTPGQGLQFLFEYFSETQRNKGNFPGRFSGRQFSNSRSEMNVSTLELGDSALYLCASSTASRNTEAFFGQGTRLTVV.

The V gene is TRBV28, the J gene TRBJ1-5, with D maybe TRBD1 (5 bases). Germline V gene lookup returns CDR1 MDHEN and CDR2 SYDVKM. The CDR3 sequence is 14 residues long. The V end lost 7 bases, the J end lost 5 bases, and 15 bases lay between the germline ends. Here the CDR3 reads CASTRDLIDQPQHF. The CDR3 coding sequence is TGTGCCAGCACCCGGGACCTAATAGATCAGCCCCAGCATTTT. Variable domain in full (rest from reference TRBV28 and TRBJ1-5): DVKVTQSSRYLVKRTGEKVFLECVQDMDHENMFWYRQDPGLGLRLIYFSYDVKMKEKGDIPEGYSVSREKKERFSLILESASTNQTSMYLCASTRDLIDQPQHFGDGTRLSIL.

V and J are TRBV4-1 and TRBJ1-2; TRBD1 aligns across 7 bases. This CDR3 contains 14 residues. Germline V lookup: CDR1 MGHRA, CDR2 YSYEKL. J was trimmed by 8 bases and V by 5 bases; bases with no gene match: 11. CDR3 DNA: TGCGCCAGCAGCAATCCTCATACAGGGGACGGCTACACCTTC. Its translation: CASSNPHTGDGYTF.

The CDR3 sequence: CASSLALAGGFTDTQYF. CDR3 nucleotide sequence: TGCGCCAGCAGCTTGGCCCTAGCGGGAGGGTTCACAGATACGCAGTATTTT. The V call is TRBV5-1, the J call TRBJ2-3; TRBD2 matches at 12 bases. V was clipped by 0 bases and J by 2 bases; unmatched bases: 4. The germline V gene has CDR1 SGHRS and CDR2 YFSETQ. The CDR3 length is 17 residues.

The V call is TRBV7-2, the J call TRBJ2-2; 11 positions match TRBD2. Germline V CDR1 and CDR2: SGHTA, FQGNSA. V was pared by 5 bases and J by 6 bases, with 2 bases of the junction left unmatched. This CDR3 contains 14 residues. CDR3 protein: CASSAGLAAGELFF. CDR3 DNA: TGTGCCAGCAGCGCGGGACTAGCGGCCGGGGAGCTGTTTTTT.

The chain uses TRBV4-1 and TRBJ2-2; TRBD1 matches at 7 bases. The CDR3 consists of 15 residues. Germline CDR1 MGHRA, CDR2 YSYEKL. The V gene end was trimmed by 4 bases and the J gene end by 2 bases; junction bases not matched to a gene: 4. The CDR3 reads CASSPRQGNTGELFF. CDR3 nucleotides: TGCGCCAGCAGCCCCCGACAGGGAAACACCGGGGAGCTGTTTTTT.

The rearrangement links TRBV25-1 to TRBJ2-7; 10 positions match TRBD1. V trimming: 10 bases; J trimming: 6 bases; junction bases outside the gene matches: 15. The CDR3 totals 15 residues. CDR1 MGHDK and CDR2 SYGVNS come from the germline V gene. CDR3 loop: CATRDRGFIDSEQYF. CDR3 DNA: TGTGCCACCCGGGACAGGGGTTTTATCGACTCCGAGCAGTACTTC.

V and J are TRBV7-3 and TRBJ2-2; 14 positions agree with TRBD2. CDR1 and CDR2 from the germline V gene are SGHTA and FQGTGA. J gave up 1 base and V 1 base, and 8 bases lay outside the gene matches. CDR3 length: 20 residues. CDR3 sequence: CASSLRPGTSGGWNTGELFF. In nucleotides, the CDR3 is TGTGCCAGCAGCTTAAGGCCCGGGACTAGCGGGGGTTGGAACACCGGGGAGCTGTTTTTT.

The chain recombines TRBV2 with TRBJ1-2; no firm D call. Germline loops: CDR1 SNHLY, CDR2 FYNNEI. Trimming removed 7 bases at V and 8 bases at J, with 17 bases between. This CDR3 has 13 residues. In DNA form, the CDR3 reads TGTGCCAGCAACCTTGGAGATTGGAAGGGCTACACCTTC. Translation: CASNLGDWKGYTF.

The V call is TRBV28, the J call TRBJ1-1; D is unclear. CDR1 is MDHEN and CDR2 is SYDVKM in the germline V gene. V gave up 11 bases and J gave up 2 bases, with 9 bases separating them. The CDR3 covers 11 residues. In nucleotides, the CDR3 is TGTGCCGTGTTAGATAACACTGAAGCTTTCTTT. Its protein product is CAVLDNTEAFF.

Here the CDR3 reads CASRGTSGIPDTQYF. The CDR3 nucleotides read TGTGCCAGCAGGGGGACTAGCGGGATCCCAGATACGCAGTATTTT. The chain carries TRBV5-4 and TRBJ2-3, with 13 bases identical to TRBD2. The germline gives CDR1 SGHNT, CDR2 YYREEE (reference sequence). V dropped 5 bases and J dropped 4; count of bases not matched to a gene: 4. This CDR3 has 15 amino acids.

The J gene is TRBJ2-3, the V gene TRBV15, with 10 bases that match TRBD2. J was trimmed by 6 bases and V by 3 bases; bases with no gene match: 9. In germline, CDR1 is LNHNV, CDR2 YYDKDF (reference sequence). The CDR3 loop spans 16 amino acids. The chain's CDR3 is CATSRVRAGGRDTQYF. The CDR3 DNA follows: TGTGCCACCAGCAGGGTCAGAGCGGGGGGGCGTGATACGCAGTATTTT. Complete variable domain (other parts from reference TRBV15 and TRBJ2-3): DAMVIQNPRYQVTQFGKPVTLSCSQTLNHNVMYWYQQKSSQAPKLLFHYYDKDFNNEADTPDNFQSRRPNTSFCFLDIRSPGLGDTAMYLCATSRVRAGGRDTQYFGPGTRLTVL.